In this sample, the clone carrying this TCR beta chain turned up a few times. What it binds is not known. The data originate from a study of T cells in Graves' hyperthyroidism and ophthalmopathy. Study-level points and caveats: Most expanded thyroid clonotypes above 0.001 also appeared in blood.

What was amplified from RNA transcripts were TCR beta CDR3 regions. The HTBI primer set was used in a first-round RT-PCR of the TCR CDR3. TCRdb processed the multiplex PCR reads anew with MiXCR; each CDR3 protein has one entry. The data hold fewer than 900,000 distinct CDR3 sequences, with about 19% observed a single time. These patients, aged 18 to 65, had recently diagnosed hyperthyroidism lasting under 2 months. Diagnoses used clinical symptoms, serum thyroxine and TRAb, thyroid ultrasound and orbital computed tomography. The source of the PBMCs was less than 12 ml of fresh peripheral blood. This TCR came from a woman between 45 and 65 years old with Graves' hyperthyroidism that later progressed to Graves' ophthalmopathy. The specimen was blood.

The CDR3 DNA reads TGTGCCTGGATTTCCGCATTGGATAATTCACCCCTCCACTTT. It specifies CAWISALDNSPLHF. This rearrangement joins TRBV30 to TRBJ1-6; D unclear. Between the trimmed V and J ends, which lost 4 bases and 5 bases, there was a span of 12 bases. The CDR3 covers 14 residues. Germline V gene lookup returns CDR1 GTSNPN and CDR2 SVGIG (reference sequence).